What follows are 7 T cell receptor beta chains derived from one specimen sequenced in a study of OX40 agonist ivuxolimab in advanced cancers. Repertoires were generated with immunoSEQ multiplex PCR, while TCRdb's copy carries only in-frame clones and drops some. Among some 50,000 clones listed, approximately 79% were seen once. Material: CD4+ or CD8+ T cells sorted from blood, obtained in a trial of the OX40 agonist ivuxolimab. The receptors were sampled from an adult with an advanced solid tumor such as melanoma, head and neck, liver or kidney cancer.

The rearrangement joins TRBV5-1 to TRBJ2-1; TRBD2 matches 10 bases. Trimming at V came to 0 bases and at J to 9 bases, leaving 6 bases not matched to a gene. Per germline, CDR1 SGHRS and CDR2 YFSETQ. The CDR3 has 15 residues. Here the CDR3 reads CASSLESSGRTEQFF. The CDR3 nucleotides read TGCGCCAGCAGCTTGGAGTCTAGCGGGAGAACTGAGCAGTTCTTC. The full variable domain, completed using reference TRBV5-1 and TRBJ2-1, is KAGVTQTPRYLIKTRGQQVTLSCSPISGHRSVSWYQQTPGQGLQFLFEYFSETQRNKGNFPGRFSGRQFSNSRSEMNVSTLELGDSALYLCASSLESSGRTEQFFGPGTRLTVL.

This clone was seen a handful of times. The rearrangement uses TRBV7-9 and TRBJ1-2, with 7 nucleotides matching TRBD1. V lost 1 base, J lost 6 bases, and 5 bases stayed unmatched. The CDR3 sequence is 14 residues long. From germline, CDR1 is SEHNR and CDR2 FQNEAQ (reference sequence). The CDR3 protein is CASSLGRDSHGYTF. The CDR3 DNA reads as TGTGCCAGCAGCTTAGGACGGGACAGCCATGGCTACACCTTC.

The V gene is TRBV18, the J gene TRBJ2-5, with D maybe TRBD2 (5 bases). Germline V CDR1 and CDR2: KGHSH, LQKENI. V shed 3 bases and J shed 3 bases, with 8 bases lying between them. This CDR3 is 13 amino acids long. Here the CDR3 reads CASSPQAEETQYF. CDR3 DNA sequence: TGTGCCAGCTCACCTCAAGCGGAAGAGACCCAGTACTTC.

The chain recombines TRBV2 with TRBJ1-4; perhaps TRBD1 as D (5 bases). The CDR3 covers 16 residues. Germline V gene data show CDR1 as SNHLY and CDR2 as FYNNEI. Trimming took 3 bases from V and 4 from J, leaving 15 bases between them. DNA for the CDR3: TGTGCCAGCAGTGATAAGGGGAGCGTTGTTAATGAAAAACTGTTTTTT. It specifies CASSDKGSVVNEKLFF.

This clone was found a few times. The rearrangement joins TRBV18 to TRBJ1-6, with 8 bases matching TRBD1. The CDR3 covers 16 residues. Trimming cost V 2 bases and J 9 bases; bases outside gene matches: 9. Germline V gene lookup returns CDR1 KGHSH and CDR2 LQKENI. CDR3 loop: CASSPFTTGDGSPLHF. In nucleotides, the CDR3 is TGTGCCAGCTCACCATTCACGACAGGGGATGGTTCACCCCTCCACTTT.

The chain recombines TRBV4-3 with TRBJ2-7; 10 positions agree with TRBD2. The CDR3 consists of 19 residues. J gave up 4 bases and V 0 bases, and 15 bases lay outside the gene matches. The germline gives CDR1 LGHNA, CDR2 YSLEER. CDR3 nucleotide sequence: TGCGCCAGCAGCCAAGATGCACAGGGCAGGGGACTAGCGCCATACGAGCAGTACTTC. It translates to CASSQDAQGRGLAPYEQYF.

The CDR3 coding sequence is TGTGCCAGCAGACTGGGAGCCGGTGAAGCTTTCTTT. Its translation is CASRLGAGEAFF. This chain connects TRBV7-2 to TRBJ1-1; D gene ambiguous. This CDR3 has 12 amino acids. V lost 6 bases and J lost 7, with 12 bases in between. Germline loops: CDR1 SGHTA, CDR2 FQGNSA. Based on the CDR3 plus reference TRBV7-2 and TRBJ1-1, the full variable domain is GAGVSQSPSNKVTEKGKDVELRCDPISGHTALYWYRQSLGQGLEFLIYFQGNSAPDKSGLPSDRFSAERTGGSVSTLTIQRTQQEDSAVYLCASRLGAGEAFFGQGTRLTVV.